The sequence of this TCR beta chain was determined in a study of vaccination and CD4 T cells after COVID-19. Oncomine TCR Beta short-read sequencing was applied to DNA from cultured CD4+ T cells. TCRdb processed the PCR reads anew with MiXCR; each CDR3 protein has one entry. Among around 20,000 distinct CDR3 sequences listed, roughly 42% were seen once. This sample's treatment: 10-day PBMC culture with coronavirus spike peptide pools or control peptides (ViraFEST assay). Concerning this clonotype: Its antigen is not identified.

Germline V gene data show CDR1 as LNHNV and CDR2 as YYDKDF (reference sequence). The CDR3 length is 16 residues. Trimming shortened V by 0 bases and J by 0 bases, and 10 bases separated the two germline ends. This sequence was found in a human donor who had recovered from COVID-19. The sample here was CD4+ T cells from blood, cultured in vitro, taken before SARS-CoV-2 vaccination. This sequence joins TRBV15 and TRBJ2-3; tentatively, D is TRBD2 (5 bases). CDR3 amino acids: CATSRDPAASTDTQYF. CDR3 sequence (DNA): TGTGCCACCAGCAGAGATCCAGCGGCTAGCACAGATACGCAGTATTTT.